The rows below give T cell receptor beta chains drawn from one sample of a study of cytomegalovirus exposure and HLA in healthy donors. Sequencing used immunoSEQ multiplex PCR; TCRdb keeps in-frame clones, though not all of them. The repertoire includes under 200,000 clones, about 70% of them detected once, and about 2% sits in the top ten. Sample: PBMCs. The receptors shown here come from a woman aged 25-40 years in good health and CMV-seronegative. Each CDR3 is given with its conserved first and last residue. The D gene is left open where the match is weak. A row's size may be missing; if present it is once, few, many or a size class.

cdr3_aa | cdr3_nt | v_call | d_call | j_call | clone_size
CASSVAMGGSGNTIYF | TGTGCCAGCAGCGTAGCTATGGGGGGGTCTGGAAACACCATATATTTT | TRBV9 | . | TRBJ1-3 | .
CATSSPGQGESTIYF | TGTGCCACCAGCAGCCCTGGACAGGGGGAAAGCACCATATATTTT | TRBV15 | TRBD1 | TRBJ1-3 | .
CASSLLADSYNEQFF | TGTGCCAGCAGCCTCCTTGCGGACTCCTACAATGAGCAGTTCTTC | TRBV7-6 | . | TRBJ2-1 | .
CASSPQGGETQYF | TGTGCCAGCTCACCCCAGGGGGGAGAGACCCAGTACTTC | TRBV18 | . | TRBJ2-5 | .
CASSLAGIAGGTDTQYF | TGTGCCAGCAGCTTAGCGGGGATAGCGGGAGGCACAGATACGCAGTATTTT | TRBV7-6 | TRBD2 | TRBJ2-3 | .
CASSLAVAGRGYTF | TGTGCCAGCAGCTTAGCGGTAGCAGGGCGAGGCTACACCTTC | TRBV7-9 | . | TRBJ1-2 | .
CASSDDSFRSYEQYF | TGTGCCAGCAGTGACGACAGCTTCCGCTCCTACGAGCAGTACTTC | TRBV25-1 | . | TRBJ2-7 | few
CASSLVRGTVHSNEQYF | TGTGCCAGCAGCTTAGTCCGGGGTACGGTTCACTCCAACGAGCAGTACTTC | TRBV7-8 | . | TRBJ2-7 | few
CASSVGAQTNEQYF | TGTGCCAGCAGCGTAGGGGCACAAACAAACGAGCAGTACTTC | TRBV9 | . | TRBJ2-7 | once
CASSKQGNGNTIYF | TGTGCCAGCAGCAAACAGGGGAACGGAAACACCATATATTTT | TRBV5-4 | TRBD1 | TRBJ1-3 | .
CASSIRETWGRNEQFF | TGTGCCAGTAGTATTCGGGAGACTTGGGGTAGGAATGAGCAGTTCTTC | TRBV19 | . | TRBJ2-1 | .
CASMRGQGGYNEQFF | TGTGCCAGCATGAGGGGACAGGGGGGATACAATGAGCAGTTCTTC | TRBV2 | TRBD1 | TRBJ2-1 | few
CASRGGEYEQYF | TGTGCCAGCCGTGGGGGGGAATACGAGCAGTACTTC | TRBV6-6 | TRBD2 | TRBJ2-7 | .
CASSFEVRFGYEKLFF | TGTGCCAGCAGCTTTGAGGTCCGTTTTGGTTATGAAAAACTGTTTTTT | TRBV7-6 | . | TRBJ1-4 | .
CASSPQGDTGELFF | TGTGCCAGCAGCCCACAGGGGGACACCGGGGAGCTGTTTTTT | TRBV7-9 | TRBD1 | TRBJ2-2 | few
CASSLTPGSEPQHF | TGTGCCAGCAGCTTAACGCCAGGGTCAGAGCCCCAGCATTTT | TRBV7-3 | . | TRBJ1-5 | .
CASRRMAGSRAGELFF | TGTGCCAGCAGGAGAATGGCGGGGAGTCGGGCCGGGGAGCTGTTTTTT | TRBV5-4 | . | TRBJ2-2 | .
CAWKVPGQDLYEQYF | TGTGCCTGGAAAGTACCGGGACAGGACCTCTACGAGCAGTACTTC | TRBV30 | TRBD1 | TRBJ2-7 | .
CASRPDRGQGQPQHF | TGTGCCAGCAGACCGGACAGGGGGCAGGGTCAGCCCCAGCATTTT | TRBV5-5 | TRBD1 | TRBJ1-5 | .
CATRWGGNGNQPQHF | TGTGCCACCAGGTGGGGGGGGAATGGCAATCAGCCCCAGCATTTT | TRBV15 | . | TRBJ1-5 | .
CASRGRSGQGGEAFF | TGTGCCAGCAGAGGACGGAGCGGACAGGGTGGAGAAGCTTTCTTT | TRBV27 | TRBD1 | TRBJ1-1 | .
CASTGTGNSNEQFF | TGTGCCAGCACCGGGACAGGGAACTCCAATGAGCAGTTCTTC | TRBV2 | TRBD1 | TRBJ2-1 | .
CASSLGREFAEQYF | TGTGCCAGCAGCTTAGGGCGGGAGTTCGCCGAGCAGTACTTC | TRBV7-9 | TRBD2 | TRBJ2-7 | few
CASSLGQRNTEAFF | TGTGCCAGCAGCTTAGGACAGCGGAACACTGAAGCTTTCTTT | TRBV11-2 | . | TRBJ1-1 | .
CASSAGDGQSYEQYF | TGTGCCAGCAGTGCGGGGGACGGCCAATCCTACGAGCAGTACTTC | TRBV6-1 | . | TRBJ2-7 | .